A selection of T cell receptor beta chains follows, all from one sample in a study of T cell repertoires in cytomegalovirus infection. Via MiXCR, TCRdb re-called the reads, giving one row per CDR3 protein. The repertoire has roughly 230,000 distinct CDR3 sequences, about 12% of them found once; the top ten carry under 2%. The sequenced material came from PBMCs. The origin of the receptors is a human donor in good health (CMV status not recorded). Some clones in this sample may be carry-over from other donors' samples. Both conserved end residues are part of each CDR3. A D gene is named only where the DNA matches it firmly. Clone size is stated in some rows and not others, as once, few, many or a class when expanded.

j_call v_call d_call cdr3_length clone_size cdr3_nt cdr3_aa
TRBJ2-5 TRBV5-1 TRBD1 14 many TGCGCCAGCAGCTTGAGGGGGCTAAAAGAGACCCAGTACTTC CASSLRGLKETQYF
TRBJ1-1 TRBV29-1 TRBD1 15 . TGCAGCGTTGCCCCCGGGACAGTGATGAACACTGAAGCTTTCTTT CSVAPGTVMNTEAFF
TRBJ2-1 TRBV20-1 TRBD2 19 . TGCAGTGCTAGAGATAAGTCCAGCGGGGGGGCCTGGGCCTACAATGAGCAGTTCTTC CSARDKSSGGAWAYNEQFF
TRBJ2-1 TRBV7-2 . 12 . TGTGCCAGCAGCTTAGCCCTAGCGGAGCAGTTCTTC CASSLALAEQFF
TRBJ2-3 TRBV11-2 . 15 . TGTGCCCGGAGCTTCGTAGGGGTTCGGACAGATACGCAGTATTTT CARSFVGVRTDTQYF
TRBJ1-2 TRBV14 . 13 few TGTGCCAGCAGACCTCAGGGCGGCGCGGGCTACACCTTC CASRPQGGAGYTF
TRBJ2-5 TRBV7-2 TRBD2 16 medium-sized TGTGCCAGCAGCCCAGGGACTAGCGGGCCTCAAGAGACCCAGTACTTC CASSPGTSGPQETQYF
TRBJ1-5 TRBV29-1 TRBD1 13 . TGCAGCGTTCGACAGGGGGGCGATCAGCCCCAGCATTTT CSVRQGGDQPQHF
TRBJ2-1 TRBV20-1 TRBD2 14 few TGCAGTGCGAAGGGTCCAGCGGGAGTCAGTGAGCAGTTCTTC CSAKGPAGVSEQFF
TRBJ1-4 TRBV7-2 TRBD1 14 . TGTGCCAGCAGCCCAGCTCGGACAGGTGAAAAACTGTTTTTT CASSPARTGEKLFF
TRBJ2-3 TRBV28 . 18 many TGTGCCAGCAGTTTATGGCAAACAGGGACTATTGGCACAGATACGCAGTATTTT CASSLWQTGTIGTDTQYF
TRBJ2-5 TRBV7-6 TRBD1 14 many TGTGCCAGCAGCTTGGGAACAGGGGGAGAGACCCAGTACTTC CASSLGTGGETQYF
TRBJ2-3 TRBV14 TRBD2 17 many TGTGCCAGCAGCCAAGTCGCCAGCGGGGGCTTCACAGATACGCAGTATTTT CASSQVASGGFTDTQYF
TRBJ2-1 TRBV11-2 TRBD2 15 many TGTGCCAGCAGCCGGACTAGCAGCTCCTACAATGAGCAGTTCTTC CASSRTSSSYNEQFF
TRBJ2-6 TRBV6-1 . 13 . TGTGCCAGCCGGGGAATAGGGGCCAACGTCCTGACTTTC CASRGIGANVLTF
TRBJ2-2 TRBV20-1 . 15 . TGCAGTGCTAGAGACCCCGGGGGACCCACCGGGGAGCTGTTTTTT CSARDPGGPTGELFF
TRBJ2-2 TRBV24-1 TRBD1 20 . TGTGCCACCAGTGATTTTCCGGGACAGGGGATGCGAGGCGACACCGGGGAGCTGTTTTTT CATSDFPGQGMRGDTGELFF
TRBJ1-2 TRBV18 . 13 few TGTGCCAGCTCACCAGTAAGCTACTATGGCTACACCTTC CASSPVSYYGYTF
TRBJ1-3 TRBV19 . 15 many TGTGCCAGTAGTTTACAGGGTTCGCCTGGAAACACCATATATTTT CASSLQGSPGNTIYF
TRBJ2-1 TRBV7-9 . 14 many TGTGCCAGCAGCCCCACCTCGCTAGGAAGTGAGCAGTTCTTC CASSPTSLGSEQFF
TRBJ2-7 TRBV27 . 14 many TGTGCCAGCAGTTTCAGGGACTCAGGGTACGAGCAGTACTTC CASSFRDSGYEQYF
TRBJ2-6 TRBV12-3/TRBV12-4 . 12 few TGTGCCAGCGGAACTGGGGCCAACGTCCTGACTTTC CASGTGANVLTF
TRBJ2-1 TRBV9 . 13 many TGTGCCAGCAGCGTTGAAGGGGGCAATGAGCAGTTCTTC CASSVEGGNEQFF
TRBJ2-7 TRBV20-1 TRBD2 16 few TGCAGTGCTAGAGATATAGGTGCGGGAGGTTCCTACGAGCAGTACTTC CSARDIGAGGSYEQYF
TRBJ2-5 TRBV19 . 15 many TGTGCCAGTAGTGGCCGCTCCAGGGGACGGGAGACCCAGTACTTC CASSGRSRGRETQYF
TRBJ1-1 TRBV29-1 . 13 . TGCAGCGTGGGGGGGGATTGGGGCACTGAAGCTTTCTTT CSVGGDWGTEAFF
TRBJ1-3 TRBV7-2 . 20 many TGTGCCAGCAGCCCCCAGGGTCCGGGATTGCGCCTCCACTCTGGAAACACCATATATTTT CASSPQGPGLRLHSGNTIYF
TRBJ1-6 TRBV27 . 15 few TGTGCCAGCAGTTCCTTTGGGGCTACTAATTCACCCCTCCACTTT CASSSFGATNSPLHF
TRBJ1-1 TRBV12-3/TRBV12-4 . 12 many TGTGCCAGCAGCTTAGTGAACACTGAAGCTTTCTTT CASSLVNTEAFF
TRBJ2-1 TRBV9 . 15 few TGTGCCAGCAGCGTAGACGGGACCCCCGGCAATGAGCAGTTCTTC CASSVDGTPGNEQFF
TRBJ2-7 TRBV7-3 TRBD2 15 . TGTGCCAGCAGCTTAGGGCTAGCGGGAGCTGCCGAGCAGTACTTC CASSLGLAGAAEQYF
TRBJ1-1 TRBV30 TRBD1 16 many TGTGCCTGGAGTGGGGACAGGTGGAGTATGAACACTGAAGCTTTCTTT CAWSGDRWSMNTEAFF
TRBJ2-7 TRBV2 . 15 many TGTGCCAGCAGTGAAAGGGCTTCTCCTCTCTACGAGCAGTACTTC CASSERASPLYEQYF
TRBJ1-2 TRBV7-9 . 18 . TGTGCCAGCAGCTTCGTACGGAGCTCCGAGGGAGCGGGCTATGGCTACACCTTC CASSFVRSSEGAGYGYTF
TRBJ2-3 TRBV5-5 . 15 few TGTGCCAGCAGCTTGTACAGCCCTAGCACAGATACGCAGTATTTT CASSLYSPSTDTQYF
TRBJ2-2 TRBV7-3 TRBD2 17 many TGTGCCAGCAGCCTCACGACTAGCGGGAGGGCCTCCGGGGAGCTGTTTTTT CASSLTTSGRASGELFF
TRBJ2-2 TRBV6-1 . 16 few TGTGCCAGCAGTCCTGGACACGGTCGGGACACCGGGGAGCTGTTTTTT CASSPGHGRDTGELFF
TRBJ1-1 TRBV7-6 . 14 many TGTGCCAGCAGCTTAACCGGGACGGTCACTGAAGCTTTCTTT CASSLTGTVTEAFF
TRBJ2-6 TRBV7-2 . 18 many TGTGCCAGCAGCTTAGACAGGGCTAAGGGCTCTGGGGCCAACGTCCTGACTTTC CASSLDRAKGSGANVLTF
TRBJ2-2 TRBV28 TRBD1 14 many TGTGCCAGCAGGGTGACAGGGCTATCCGGGGAGCTGTTTTTT CASRVTGLSGELFF
TRBJ2-3 TRBV20-1 TRBD2 12 . TGCAGTGCTAAAGCGGGGGGCGATACGCAGTATTTT CSAKAGGDTQYF
TRBJ1-2 TRBV7-2 . 14 many TGTGCCAGCAGCTCCCGGGACGGAAACTATGGCTACACCTTC CASSSRDGNYGYTF
TRBJ2-3 TRBV7-2 . 16 many TGTGCCAGCAGCCCAATAGCGGACCCGTCCACAGATACGCAGTATTTT CASSPIADPSTDTQYF
TRBJ2-5 TRBV2 . 13 many TGTGCCAGCAGTGAAGGGCACCCTGGGACCCAGTACTTC CASSEGHPGTQYF
TRBJ1-5 TRBV12-5 TRBD1 13 few TGTGCTAGTGCCCCAGGGGGGCGTCAGCCCCAGCATTTT CASAPGGRQPQHF
TRBJ2-3 TRBV28 . 14 . TGTGCCAGCATCAATCTCGGGAAACCAGATACGCAGTATTTT CASINLGKPDTQYF
TRBJ2-1 TRBV4-1 . 12 many TGCGCCAGCAGCCAAGATGACAATGAGCAGTTCTTC CASSQDDNEQFF
TRBJ2-3 TRBV20-1 TRBD1 15 . TGCAGTGCTAGGGGACAGGTGAAGAGCACAGATACGCAGTATTTT CSARGQVKSTDTQYF
TRBJ2-2 TRBV19 . 13 . TGTGCCAGTAGTAAAGGGGGCACCGGGGAGCTGTTTTTT CASSKGGTGELFF
TRBJ2-5 TRBV7-2 TRBD1 15 many TGTGCCAGCAGACCGCGGACAGGCGTCCCAGAGACCCAGTACTTC CASRPRTGVPETQYF
TRBJ2-7 TRBV18 TRBD2 16 . TGTGCCAGCTCACCTCTAACGGCGGGGGGGACCTACGAGCAGTACTTC CASSPLTAGGTYEQYF
TRBJ2-2 TRBV29-1 . 15 . TGCAGCGTTGAATCCAGGGGGGATCCCACCGGGGAGCTGTTTTTT CSVESRGDPTGELFF
TRBJ2-1 TRBV14 . 13 few TGTGCCAGCAGCCAAGATGTAGGGAATGAGCAGTTCTTC CASSQDVGNEQFF
TRBJ2-6 TRBV29-1 TRBD1 15 . TGCAGCGTCTCGGACAGGGGGTCTGGGGCCAACGTCCTGACTTTC CSVSDRGSGANVLTF
TRBJ1-1 TRBV5-6 . 16 few TGTGCCAGCAGCCCCGACCTGGACAGAATGAACACTGAAGCTTTCTTT CASSPDLDRMNTEAFF
TRBJ2-2 TRBV6-2/TRBV6-3 . 16 . TGTGCCAGCAGCCCTCCGCGGGCGCAGAACACCGGGGAGCTGTTTTTT CASSPPRAQNTGELFF
TRBJ2-5 TRBV11-3 . 17 . TGTGCCAGCAGCTTTTCCACCCCGGGGGAGGAACAAGAGACCCAGTACTTC CASSFSTPGEEQETQYF
TRBJ1-5 TRBV28 . 12 few TGTGCCAGCATTGGGGTCAATCAGCCCCAGCATTTT CASIGVNQPQHF
TRBJ1-1 TRBV29-1 TRBD1 14 . TGCAGCGTTGCCCTAGGACAGGGGAACACTGAAGCTTTCTTT CSVALGQGNTEAFF
TRBJ1-6 TRBV7-3 . 13 few TGTGCCAGCAGCTTACGTGTAGAATCACCCCTCCACTTT CASSLRVESPLHF